Listed below are T cell receptor beta chains from one sample, sequenced in a study of blood T cell repertoires in COVID-19. Sequenced by immunoSEQ multiplex PCR; TCRdb stores in-frame clones only, minus some. Seen here are some 170,000 clones, about 90% observed once, and the top ten hold around 1.2%. Sequenced sample: PBMCs or T cells enriched from blood (not recorded which). The source of these receptors is a human donor with acute COVID-19. The donor label of this sample is uncertain. Both conserved end residues are part of each CDR3. Each record gives: V gene, clone size, D gene, J gene, CDR3 protein, CDR3 DNA. A D gene is named only where the DNA matches it firmly. Only some rows state a clone size, as once, few, many or a class for expanded clones.

V gene: TRBV2
clone size: NA
D gene: NA
J gene: TRBJ2-3
CDR3 protein: CASRAGGDTQYF
CDR3 DNA: TGTGCCAGCAGGGCAGGCGGGGATACGCAGTATTTT

V gene: TRBV4-2
clone size: NA
D gene: NA
J gene: TRBJ1-1
CDR3 protein: CASSQVPGGPNTEAFF
CDR3 DNA: TGTGCCAGCAGCCAAGTCCCCGGGGGGCCGAACACTGAAGCTTTCTTT

V gene: TRBV29-1
clone size: NA
D gene: TRBD1
J gene: TRBJ2-7
CDR3 protein: CSVGDRGDEQYF
CDR3 DNA: TGCAGCGTGGGGGACAGGGGCGACGAGCAGTACTTC

V gene: TRBV5-1
clone size: NA
D gene: TRBD1
J gene: TRBJ2-1
CDR3 protein: CASSLSVRGSSYNEQFF
CDR3 DNA: TGCGCCAGCAGCCTCAGCGTCAGGGGGAGCTCCTACAATGAGCAGTTCTTC

V gene: TRBV6-5
clone size: NA
D gene: NA
J gene: TRBJ1-1
CDR3 protein: CASRGNTEAFF
CDR3 DNA: TGTGCCAGTAGGGGGAACACTGAAGCTTTCTTT

V gene: TRBV4-3
clone size: NA
D gene: TRBD1
J gene: TRBJ2-1
CDR3 protein: CASSQARQGYNEQFF
CDR3 DNA: TGCGCCAGCAGCCAAGCCCGACAGGGATACAATGAGCAGTTCTTC

V gene: TRBV5-6
clone size: NA
D gene: NA
J gene: TRBJ1-2
CDR3 protein: CASGASVAGYGYTF
CDR3 DNA: TGTGCCAGCGGTGCCTCGGTCGCGGGCTATGGCTACACCTTC

V gene: TRBV4-2
clone size: NA
D gene: TRBD2
J gene: TRBJ2-3
CDR3 protein: CASSQGGASGGDSTDTQYF
CDR3 DNA: TGTGCCAGCAGCCAAGGCGGCGCTAGCGGGGGGGATAGCACAGATACGCAGTATTTT

V gene: TRBV10-3
clone size: NA
D gene: NA
J gene: TRBJ1-5
CDR3 protein: CAISEAGSGSNQPQHF
CDR3 DNA: TGTGCCATCAGTGAGGCGGGAAGCGGCAGCAATCAGCCCCAGCATTTT

V gene: TRBV5-1
clone size: NA
D gene: NA
J gene: TRBJ1-1
CDR3 protein: CASSLEGAGAEAFF
CDR3 DNA: TGCGCCAGCAGCTTGGAAGGGGCTGGGGCTGAAGCTTTCTTT

V gene: TRBV28
clone size: NA
D gene: NA
J gene: TRBJ2-6
CDR3 protein: CASRIPGNGANVLTF
CDR3 DNA: TGTGCCAGCAGGATACCGGGGAATGGGGCCAACGTCCTGACTTTC

V gene: TRBV30
clone size: NA
D gene: TRBD1
J gene: TRBJ1-6
CDR3 protein: CACGTDNSPLHF
CDR3 DNA: TGTGCCTGCGGGACAGATAATTCACCCCTCCACTTT

V gene: TRBV7-2
clone size: once
D gene: NA
J gene: TRBJ1-3
CDR3 protein: CASSLVAGTGNTIYF
CDR3 DNA: TGTGCCAGCAGCTTAGTAGCAGGGACAGGAAACACCATATATTTT

V gene: TRBV2
clone size: few
D gene: NA
J gene: TRBJ1-1
CDR3 protein: CASRGSGREGTEAFF
CDR3 DNA: TGTGCCAGCAGGGGGTCAGGGCGGGAAGGGACTGAAGCTTTCTTT

V gene: TRBV9
clone size: NA
D gene: NA
J gene: TRBJ1-2
CDR3 protein: CASSVARDYGYTF
CDR3 DNA: TGTGCCAGCAGCGTAGCGAGGGACTATGGCTACACCTTC

V gene: TRBV3-1/TRBV3-2
clone size: NA
D gene: NA
J gene: TRBJ1-5
CDR3 protein: CASSQAQQGQPQHF
CDR3 DNA: TGTGCCAGCAGCCAAGCCCAGCAGGGGCAGCCCCAGCATTTT

V gene: TRBV6-2/TRBV6-3
clone size: NA
D gene: TRBD1
J gene: TRBJ2-1
CDR3 protein: CASSFHTGTGGKSSYNEQFF
CDR3 DNA: TGTGCCAGCAGTTTCCACACCGGGACAGGGGGTAAGAGCTCCTACAATGAGCAGTTCTTC

V gene: TRBV30
clone size: once
D gene: NA
J gene: TRBJ1-2
CDR3 protein: CAWNSCYTF
CDR3 DNA: TGTGCCTGGAACTCTTGCTACACCTTC

V gene: TRBV15
clone size: NA
D gene: NA
J gene: TRBJ2-3
CDR3 protein: CATSRKGGPGTDTQYF
CDR3 DNA: TGTGCCACCAGCCGGAAAGGAGGTCCAGGCACAGATACGCAGTATTTT

V gene: TRBV7-2
clone size: NA
D gene: NA
J gene: TRBJ2-7
CDR3 protein: CASSLGESYEQYF
CDR3 DNA: TGTGCCAGCAGCTTAGGGGAGTCCTACGAGCAGTACTTC

V gene: TRBV11-2
clone size: NA
D gene: TRBD2
J gene: TRBJ2-1
CDR3 protein: CASSPAGGGNNEQFF
CDR3 DNA: TGTGCCAGCAGCCCTGCGGGCGGGGGGAACAATGAGCAGTTCTTC

V gene: TRBV4-1
clone size: NA
D gene: NA
J gene: TRBJ2-1
CDR3 protein: CASSQDGGANNEQFF
CDR3 DNA: TGCGCCAGCAGCCAAGATGGAGGGGCGAACAATGAGCAGTTCTTC

V gene: TRBV3-1/TRBV3-2
clone size: NA
D gene: TRBD1
J gene: TRBJ1-2
CDR3 protein: CASSLSGQRYGYTF
CDR3 DNA: TGTGCCAGCAGCCTTTCGGGACAGCGTTATGGCTACACCTTC

V gene: TRBV20-1
clone size: NA
D gene: NA
J gene: TRBJ2-7
CDR3 protein: CSASDQRRGYEQYF
CDR3 DNA: TGCAGTGCTAGTGATCAGCGCAGGGGCTACGAGCAGTACTTC

V gene: TRBV6-2/TRBV6-3
clone size: NA
D gene: NA
J gene: TRBJ2-7
CDR3 protein: CASSYSIAGGPSYEQYF
CDR3 DNA: TGTGCCAGCAGTTACTCGATAGCCGGGGGGCCTTCCTACGAGCAGTACTTC

V gene: TRBV27
clone size: NA
D gene: NA
J gene: TRBJ2-5
CDR3 protein: CASSATGGVAQETQYF
CDR3 DNA: TGTGCCAGCTCTGCGACTGGAGGGGTTGCACAAGAGACCCAGTACTTC

V gene: TRBV12-5
clone size: once
D gene: NA
J gene: TRBJ2-3
CDR3 protein: CASGLVGLARSSTDTQYF
CDR3 DNA: TGTGCTAGTGGTTTGGTAGGATTAGCTAGATCTAGCACAGATACGCAGTATTTT

V gene: TRBV24-1
clone size: NA
D gene: NA
J gene: TRBJ1-5
CDR3 protein: CATSDYRWGNNQPQHF
CDR3 DNA: TGTGCCACCAGTGATTACAGGTGGGGAAACAATCAGCCCCAGCATTTT

V gene: TRBV7-2
clone size: medium-sized
D gene: NA
J gene: TRBJ1-5
CDR3 protein: CASSLRTTPNQPQHF
CDR3 DNA: TGTGCCAGCAGCTTAAGGACAACGCCCAATCAGCCCCAGCATTTT

V gene: TRBV5-1
clone size: NA
D gene: NA
J gene: TRBJ2-3
CDR3 protein: CASSLDGEGTTDTQYF
CDR3 DNA: TGCGCCAGCAGCTTGGACGGGGAAGGGACTACAGATACGCAGTATTTT

V gene: TRBV3-1/TRBV3-2
clone size: NA
D gene: TRBD2
J gene: TRBJ2-3
CDR3 protein: CASSLGRLAGPPDTQYF
CDR3 DNA: TGTGCCAGCAGCCTAGGGCGACTAGCGGGACCCCCAGATACGCAGTATTTT

V gene: TRBV2
clone size: NA
D gene: TRBD2
J gene: TRBJ2-7
CDR3 protein: CASGLGLASYEQYF
CDR3 DNA: TGTGCCAGCGGACTTGGACTAGCCTCCTACGAGCAGTACTTC

V gene: TRBV6-1
clone size: NA
D gene: NA
J gene: TRBJ2-7
CDR3 protein: CASSEAWGPRYEQYF
CDR3 DNA: TGTGCCAGCAGTGAAGCATGGGGCCCACGCTACGAGCAGTACTTC

V gene: TRBV5-1
clone size: NA
D gene: NA
J gene: TRBJ1-1
CDR3 protein: CASSSSGGVHTEAFF
CDR3 DNA: TGCGCCAGCAGCTCCTCGGGGGGTGTCCACACTGAAGCTTTCTTT

V gene: TRBV3-1/TRBV3-2
clone size: NA
D gene: TRBD2
J gene: TRBJ2-7
CDR3 protein: CASRRGSEQYF
CDR3 DNA: TGTGCCAGCAGGCGGGGGTCCGAGCAGTACTTC

V gene: TRBV7-8
clone size: NA
D gene: TRBD1
J gene: TRBJ1-2
CDR3 protein: CASSLRTGNGYTF
CDR3 DNA: TGTGCCAGCAGCCTCCGGACAGGGAATGGCTACACCTTC

V gene: TRBV15
clone size: NA
D gene: TRBD2
J gene: TRBJ2-3
CDR3 protein: CATSSDRLADWRVGTDTQYF
CDR3 DNA: TGTGCCACCAGCAGTGATCGACTAGCGGACTGGCGTGTCGGCACAGATACGCAGTATTTT

V gene: TRBV5-1
clone size: once
D gene: NA
J gene: TRBJ2-3
CDR3 protein: CASSLVGLSTDTQYF
CDR3 DNA: TGCGCCAGCAGCTTGGTCGGTTTAAGCACAGATACGCAGTATTTT

V gene: TRBV5-3
clone size: NA
D gene: TRBD2
J gene: TRBJ2-2
CDR3 protein: CARSLGLAANTGELFF
CDR3 DNA: TGTGCCAGAAGCTTGGGACTAGCTGCGAACACCGGGGAGCTGTTTTTT

V gene: TRBV7-3
clone size: NA
D gene: NA
J gene: TRBJ2-1
CDR3 protein: CASSLGALNEQFF
CDR3 DNA: TGTGCCAGCAGCTTAGGAGCTCTAAATGAGCAGTTCTTC

V gene: TRBV9
clone size: NA
D gene: NA
J gene: TRBJ2-7
CDR3 protein: CASSGDSDEQYF
CDR3 DNA: TGTGCCAGCAGCGGCGACAGCGACGAGCAGTACTTC

V gene: TRBV11-1
clone size: NA
D gene: NA
J gene: TRBJ2-5
CDR3 protein: CASSLVGETQYF
CDR3 DNA: TGTGCCAGCAGCTTAGTCGGGGAGACCCAGTACTTC

V gene: TRBV5-1
clone size: once
D gene: TRBD2
J gene: TRBJ2-6
CDR3 protein: CASSLAGPGLAGTGANVLTF
CDR3 DNA: TGCGCCAGCAGCTTGGCCGGACCGGGACTAGCGGGGACTGGGGCCAACGTCCTGACTTTC

V gene: TRBV5-1
clone size: NA
D gene: TRBD1
J gene: TRBJ2-7
CDR3 protein: CASSLGQGWEQYF
CDR3 DNA: TGCGCCAGCAGCTTGGGACAGGGGTGGGAGCAGTACTTC

V gene: TRBV19
clone size: NA
D gene: TRBD1
J gene: TRBJ1-1
CDR3 protein: CASSMGQGGNTEAFF
CDR3 DNA: TGTGCCAGTAGTATGGGACAGGGGGGAAACACTGAAGCTTTCTTT

V gene: TRBV19
clone size: NA
D gene: NA
J gene: TRBJ2-1
CDR3 protein: CASSILTRGDEQFF
CDR3 DNA: TGTGCCAGTAGTATACTAACCCGCGGGGATGAGCAGTTCTTC

V gene: TRBV6-5
clone size: NA
D gene: NA
J gene: TRBJ2-7
CDR3 protein: CASSYSALSYEQYF
CDR3 DNA: TGTGCCAGCAGTTACTCGGCCCTCTCCTACGAGCAGTACTTC

V gene: TRBV28
clone size: NA
D gene: NA
J gene: TRBJ1-2
CDR3 protein: CASSQRGYGYTF
CDR3 DNA: TGTGCCAGCAGCCAGCGGGGGTATGGCTACACCTTC

V gene: TRBV3-1/TRBV3-2
clone size: NA
D gene: TRBD1
J gene: TRBJ1-1
CDR3 protein: CASSLLQGFGAFF
CDR3 DNA: TGTGCCAGCAGCCTACTACAGGGGTTTGGAGCTTTCTTT

V gene: TRBV24-1
clone size: NA
D gene: TRBD1
J gene: TRBJ2-5
CDR3 protein: CATSDAYRGETQYF
CDR3 DNA: TGTGCCACCAGTGATGCCTACAGGGGCGAGACCCAGTACTTC

V gene: TRBV4-3
clone size: NA
D gene: TRBD1
J gene: TRBJ1-1
CDR3 protein: CASSQDHRGRVEAFF
CDR3 DNA: TGCGCCAGCAGCCAAGATCACAGGGGGCGAGTGGAGGCTTTCTTT